This note documents a single TCR beta chain sequence. Its antigen is undetermined. This sample was taken from a study of T cell responses to AZD1222 COVID-19 vaccine. Turning to the study itself: Recipients boosted at about 4 weeks or about 12 weeks are pooled.

Study results and caveats: No day 14 peak samples; only post-peak repertoires were characterized. Two AZD1222 administrations were followed by greater Spike-specific TCR breadth and depth.

The V segment lost 5 bases and the J segment 8 bases; nucleotides outside the gene matches: 11. Germline V gives CDR1 SGHNT, CDR2 YYREEE (reference sequence). This CDR3 comprises 14 residues. Method: immunoSEQ multiplex PCR; TCRdb's copy keeps in-frame clones and lacks some. The sample yields tens of thousands of clones, roughly 87% seen once. V usage is TRBV5-4 and J usage is TRBJ1-2; 8 nucleotides agree with TRBD1. The sample was peripheral blood, taken on day 0 of AZD1222 vaccination. This clonotype was sampled from an adult in good health. The CDR3 DNA is TGTGCCAGCAGTCTTATCGGACAGGGCGCGGGCTACACCTTC. Protein sequence: CASSLIGQGAGYTF.